A selection of T cell receptor beta chains follows, all from one sample in a study of T-cell reconstitution after alpha-beta-depleted transplantation in children. Each CDR3 protein gets one entry after TCRdb re-called the PCR reads with MiXCR. This table holds around 380,000 distinct CDR3 sequences, around 9.9% found once. The sample in question was PBMCs from the stem cell graft donor, obtained from the stem cell graft. The receptors come from a human donor who donated a stem cell graft to a child with acute myeloid leukemia. Each CDR3 is given with its conserved first and last residue. D genes are given only for firm matches. Rows may omit the clone size; those that give it use once, few, many or a size class.

>TRBJ1-1|TRBD1|TRBV10-2|NA
TGCGCCAGCAGTCGATCCGGGACAGGGCTTTTGAACACTGAAGCTTTCTTT
CASSRSGTGLLNTEAFF
>TRBJ2-1|NA|TRBV27|few
TGTGCCAGCAAATTGGGGGTGAGCTCCTACAATGAGCAGTTCTTC
CASKLGVSSYNEQFF
>TRBJ2-3|TRBD2|TRBV20-1|NA
TGCAGTGTACCGAGAGCGGGGGGGAGCACAGATACGCAGTATTTT
CSVPRAGGSTDTQYF
>TRBJ2-2|TRBD2|TRBV5-1|NA
TGCGCCAGCAGCCCGGGTCTAGCGGGGGCGAACGGGGAGCTGTTTTTT
CASSPGLAGANGELFF
>TRBJ2-5|TRBD2|TRBV12-3/TRBV12-4|many
TGTGCCAGCAGCCTTCGACTAGCGGGGGCCGGGGGGCAAGAGACCCAGTACTTC
CASSLRLAGAGGQETQYF
>TRBJ1-1|NA|TRBV12-3/TRBV12-4|few
TGTGCCAGCATTCCCAGCGCGGGGTGGGGGAACACTGAAGCTTTCTTT
CASIPSAGWGNTEAFF
>TRBJ2-1|TRBD2|TRBV5-5|few
TGTGCCAGCAGCTGGCTGCCGGAGACTAGCGGGAGATACAATGAGCAGTTCTTC
CASSWLPETSGRYNEQFF
>TRBJ1-1|NA|TRBV5-1|NA
TGCGCCAGCAGCACCGGGGCACCCGGTACAGGGACTGAAGCTTTCTTT
CASSTGAPGTGTEAFF
>TRBJ1-6|NA|TRBV5-6|NA
TGTGCCAGCAGCATCCGGGGAATCTCCTATAATTCACCCCTCCACTTT
CASSIRGISYNSPLHF
>TRBJ2-1|NA|TRBV3-1|NA
TGTGCCAGCAGCCAAGTTTTATCGGGGAACGATGAGCAGTTCTTC
CASSQVLSGNDEQFF
>TRBJ2-3|TRBD2|TRBV5-1|NA
TGCGCCAGCAGCATACTAGCGGAGGATTCAGATACGCAGTATTTT
CASSILAEDSDTQYF
>TRBJ2-7|NA|TRBV9|NA
TGTGCGAAGCAGGACGAGCAGTACTTC
CAKQDEQYF
>TRBJ2-1|TRBD2|TRBV7-2|few
TGTGCCAGCAGCCTAGCGGGAGTCTCGGGCGGTGAGCAGTTCTTC
CASSLAGVSGGEQFF
>TRBJ2-7|TRBD2|TRBV5-1|NA
TGCGCCAGCAGCTTGGATACTAGCGCGGCCTACGAGCAGTACTTC
CASSLDTSAAYEQYF
>TRBJ1-2|NA|TRBV20-1|few
TGCAGTGCTGTCGGCCGGGAGGCGCAGTATGGCTACACCTTC
CSAVGREAQYGYTF
>TRBJ1-2|NA|TRBV12-3/TRBV12-4|NA
TGTGCCAGCAGCGTCCAGGACCTATATGGCTACACCTTC
CASSVQDLYGYTF
>TRBJ2-1|TRBD1|TRBV12-3/TRBV12-4|few
TGTGCCAGCAATTCCGGGACAGGTGGTTTGAATGAGCAGTTCTTC
CASNSGTGGLNEQFF
>TRBJ2-2|TRBD1|TRBV12-3/TRBV12-4|few
TGTGCCAGCAGTTCTCAGGGGGCGCCCACCGGGGAGCTGTTTTTT
CASSSQGAPTGELFF
>TRBJ1-2|NA|TRBV20-1|many
TGCAGTGCTATGGGGGCAGGGAATAAGCGAGGCTACACCTTC
CSAMGAGNKRGYTF
>TRBJ2-7|TRBD2|TRBV7-9|few
TGTGCCAGCAGCTCTAGCGGGAGGGCCTCCGAGCAGTACTTC
CASSSSGRASEQYF
>TRBJ1-5|TRBD1|TRBV27|few
TGTGCCAGCAGTTTATCGACAGGGACTATAGGGTCCCAGCATTTT
CASSLSTGTIGSQHF
>TRBJ2-5|NA|TRBV29-1|many
TGCAGCGTTGAAGATCTGGGCAGCCAAGAGACCCAGTACTTC
CSVEDLGSQETQYF
>TRBJ2-1|TRBD2|TRBV9|many
TGTGCCAGCGGTGGGGCGGGAGGGCCATCGAATGAGCAGTTCTTC
CASGGAGGPSNEQFF
>TRBJ1-1|NA|TRBV6-5|NA
TGTGCCAGCAGTTACGGCGGGGCAGGGACTGAAGCTTTCTTT
CASSYGGAGTEAFF
>TRBJ2-6|NA|TRBV5-1|once
TGCGCCAGCAGCGCAGGGTGGTCTGGGGCCAACGTCCTGACTTTC
CASSAGWSGANVLTF